This TCR beta chain is from a study of T cell repertoires in cytomegalovirus infection. General observations from the study: Across the ex vivo response, the dominant clonotypes were HLA-C-restricted CMV-specific TCR beta clonotypes.

TCRdb reprocessed the reads via MiXCR and lists one record per CDR3 protein. This sample yields 150,000 to 200,000 distinct CDR3 sequences, of which roughly 9.8% are seen a single time; approximately 4.2% belongs to the top ten. This clonotype was detected many times. Antigen specificity is unknown. J lost 1 base, V lost 4 bases, and 3 bases had no gene match. Germline V gene data show CDR1 as SGHTA and CDR2 as FQGNSA. This CDR3 comprises 14 residues. What was sequenced was PBMCs. J is TRBJ2-7 and V is TRBV7-2, with 8 bases lining up with TRBD1. The receptor comes from a human donor in good health (CMV status not recorded). Some clones in this sample may be carry-over from other donors' samples. CDR3 coding DNA: TGTGCCAGCAGCTCGGGACAGGCATCCTACGAGCAGTACTTC. As protein: CASSSGQASYEQYF.